Following are 23 T cell receptor beta chains from one sample sequenced in a study of TIL therapy for anti-PD-1-resistant metastatic lung cancer. This was the immunoSEQ v3 assay. Data came from immunoSEQ multiplex PCR; TCRdb stores just in-frame clones and leaves some out. The sample lists about 60,000 clones, roughly two thirds occurring once. This sample's time point: pre-treatment sample, taken before nivolumab and TIL therapy. The sequences come from blood, collected at baseline. These receptors all come from a person aged 25 to 85 with non-small cell lung cancer.

The chain joins TRBV6-1 to TRBJ2-5, with a weak D call TRBD2 (6 bases). The CDR3 is 14 amino acids. Per germline, CDR1 MNHNS and CDR2 SASEGT. The ends were cut back, 8 bases at V and 1 base at J, with 14 bases in the middle. CDR3 sequence: CASGGTDSQETQYF. The CDR3 DNA is TGTGCCAGCGGGGGGACGGACTCCCAAGAGACCCAGTACTTC.

This chain uses TRBV5-4 with TRBJ1-1, with TRBD1 matching over 11 bases. V lost 6 bases to trimming and J lost 6 bases; unmatched junction nucleotides: 7. Germline CDR1 SGHNT, CDR2 YYREEE (reference sequence). This CDR3 is 14 amino acids long. The CDR3 reads CASMGGQGVAEAFF. DNA for the CDR3: TGTGCCAGCATGGGGGGACAGGGGGTCGCTGAAGCTTTCTTT.

This chain connects TRBV4-1 to TRBJ1-3; 9 nucleotides align to TRBD1. The CDR3 runs to 15 residues. The germline V gene encodes CDR1 MGHRA and CDR2 YSYEKL. V shed 5 bases and J 5 bases; nucleotides not matched to a gene: 7. The CDR3 bases are TGCGCCAGCAGCGATCCGGGACAGGGAAGAAACACCATATATTTT. Its protein is CASSDPGQGRNTIYF.

This chain links TRBV6-1 with TRBJ1-4, with a weak D call TRBD1 (6 bases). The CDR3 sequence is 14 residues long. The germline V gene has CDR1 MNHNS and CDR2 SASEGT. Trimming took off 7 bases at V and 0 bases at J, with 9 bases between the two ends. The CDR3 nucleotides are TGTGCCAGCAAACAGGGCCCAACTAATGAAAAACTGTTTTTT. Translation: CASKQGPTNEKLFF.

The table lists this clone with a few counts. V and J are TRBV2 and TRBJ1-2; D call uncertain. This CDR3 region has 15 residues. Trimming cost V 7 bases and J 2 bases, with 17 bases left between them. Germline V gene lookup returns CDR1 SNHLY and CDR2 FYNNEI. The CDR3, as DNA: TGTGCCAGCACGATGTTGACATTTGGGAACTATGGCTACACCTTC. This sequence encodes CASTMLTFGNYGYTF.

The chain links TRBV4-1 to TRBJ1-2; tentative D call: TRBD1 (5 bases). Between the trimmed V and J ends, which lost 4 bases and 5 bases, there was a span of 14 bases. CDR1 and CDR2 (germline): MGHRA, YSYEKL. The CDR3 covers 14 residues. The CDR3 spells CASSPREGRYGYTF. The CDR3 DNA sequence: TGCGCCAGCAGCCCTCGGGAGGGGCGATATGGCTACACCTTC.

There are a few counts of this clone. The V gene is TRBV13, the J gene TRBJ2-7, with D perhaps matching TRBD1 (6 bases). V shed 5 bases and J shed 0 bases, with 14 bases lying between them. This CDR3 is 15 amino acids long. Germline V CDR1 and CDR2: PRHDT, FYEKMQ (reference sequence). The CDR3 sequence is CASSNRALSSYEQYF. In DNA, the CDR3 is TGTGCCAGCAGCAACAGGGCCCTGAGCTCCTACGAGCAGTACTTC.

This rearrangement joins TRBV7-8 to TRBJ1-2; D remains ambiguous. Germline-derived CDR1 and CDR2 are SGHVS and FQNEAQ. The CDR3 runs 12 residues. Trimming left V 1 base short and J 4 bases short, with 4 bases between. In DNA, the CDR3 is TGTGCCAGCAGCTTAGGTAGCTATGGCTACACCTTC. This sequence encodes CASSLGSYGYTF.

The sample holds a few counts of this clone. J is TRBJ2-7 and V is TRBV10-1; either TRBD1 or TRBD2 may supply D (5 bases each). There are 13 residues in the CDR3. V lost 5 bases and J lost 2, with 10 bases in between. CDR1 is WNHNN and CDR2 is SYGVQD in the germline V gene (reference sequence). The CDR3 DNA reads TGCGCCAGCAGTCCGGGGCCTACCTACGAGCAGTACTTC. The encoded protein is CASSPGPTYEQYF.

As regards this clone: At one end, the junction sequence differs from germline, possibly due to a read error. The chain links TRBV7-7 to TRBJ2-1; D unresolved. Germline V gene data show CDR1 as SSHAT and CDR2 as FNYEAQ (reference sequence). CDR3 length: 14 residues. This chain's CDR3 is CASSFSRSHNEQFF. CDR3 nucleotides: TGTGCTAGCAGCTTCTCGCGGTCCCACAATGAGCAGTTCTTC.

The CDR3 reads CASSPSGYEQYF. Written as DNA, the CDR3 is TGTGCCAGCAGCCCTTCCGGCTACGAGCAGTACTTC. The V call is TRBV11-3, the J call TRBJ2-7; the D is unclear. The CDR3 loop spans 12 amino acids. Germline values: CDR1 SGHNT, CDR2 YENEEA. The V and J ends lost 5 bases and 3 bases respectively, with 8 bases between them.

This clone appeared once. The V call is TRBV7-9, the J call TRBJ1-5; D gene ambiguous. The CDR3 length is 13 residues. Per the germline V gene, CDR1 is SEHNR and CDR2 is FQNEAQ (reference sequence). The V gene lost 0 bases and the J gene lost 6 bases, with 6 bases spanning the gap. CDR3 region: CASSLALFQPQHF. CDR3 bases: TGTGCCAGCAGCTTAGCGCTGTTTCAGCCCCAGCATTTT.

The genes are TRBV5-1 and TRBJ1-1, with TRBD1 matching over 8 bases. Germline V CDR1 and CDR2: SGHRS, YFSETQ. This CDR3 has 17 residues. V dropped 3 bases and J dropped 0; count of bases not matched to a gene: 10. CDR3 nucleotide sequence: TGCGCCAGCAGCTGGGGGACAGGCGGCCTCGTGAACACTGAAGCTTTCTTT. Its protein is CASSWGTGGLVNTEAFF.

The chain combines TRBV7-6 with TRBJ2-2, with D perhaps matching TRBD1 (6 bases). This CDR3 comprises 16 residues. The germline V gene encodes CDR1 SGHVS and CDR2 FNYEAQ. Trimming cost V 6 bases and J 4 bases, with 18 bases left between them. The DNA of the CDR3 is TGTGCCAGCAGTAGGGCTGGGACACATCCCACCGGGGAGCTGTTTTTT. This encodes CASSRAGTHPTGELFF.

The V gene is TRBV5-1, the J gene TRBJ1-1; a possible D gene is TRBD1 (5 bases). The V and J ends lost 0 bases and 4 bases respectively, with 10 bases between them. CDR1 and CDR2 from the germline V gene are SGHRS and YFSETQ. The CDR3 spans 14 residues. The CDR3 loop is CASSLATQGTEAFF. The CDR3 bases are TGCGCCAGCAGCTTGGCAACCCAGGGCACTGAAGCTTTCTTT.

This clone came up once. The chain has TRBV27 and TRBJ1-2, with 10 positions matching TRBD1. V was pared by 2 bases and J by 1 base, with 19 bases of the junction left unmatched. The CDR3 has 21 amino acids. The V gene's germline CDR1 is MNHEY and CDR2 SMNVEV (reference sequence). In DNA form, the CDR3 reads TGTGCCAGCAGTTTAGAGGGGGTAGGTGACAGGGGGCCCTCGCTTAACTATGGCTACACCTTC. Translating gives CASSLEGVGDRGPSLNYGYTF.

V and J are TRBV5-1 and TRBJ2-5; D perhaps matches TRBD2 (6 bases). This CDR3 contains 15 residues. CDR1 is SGHRS and CDR2 is YFSETQ in the germline V gene. The V end was cut by 1 base, the J end by 2 bases, with 12 bases between. The CDR3 loop reads CASSLLRAGQETQYF. The CDR3 region has the DNA TGCGCCAGCAGCTTGTTACGCGCGGGACAAGAGACCCAGTACTTC.

The CDR3 DNA sequence: TGTGCCAGCTCACCCACAGGGGACCACTCAAATTCACCCCTCCACTTT. Protein: CASSPTGDHSNSPLHF. V is TRBV18 and J is TRBJ1-6; TRBD1 matches at 7 bases. CDR1 and CDR2 from the germline V gene are KGHSH and LQKENI. The V and J ends lost 3 bases and 7 bases, in that order; junction bases with no gene match: 9. This CDR3 comprises 16 residues.

The chain combines TRBV7-2 with TRBJ2-7; maybe TRBD2 (5 bases). V lost 5 bases, J lost 6 bases, and 17 bases lay in between. This CDR3 has 14 amino acids. Germline V gene lookup returns CDR1 SGHTA and CDR2 FQGNSA. Written as DNA, the CDR3 is TGTGCCAGCAGCCTTAGGTCGGGGTTCGCCGAGCAGTACTTC. Encoded protein: CASSLRSGFAEQYF.

J is TRBJ1-5 and V is TRBV12-5; D might be TRBD1 (6 bases). Germline loops: CDR1 LGHNT, CDR2 FRNRAP. CDR3 length: 16 amino acids. V lost 2 bases and J 4 bases, leaving 15 bases between the germline ends. The CDR3 nucleotides are TGTGCTAGTGGTTTGAACTGGGGGCATGGGAATCAGCCCCAGCATTTT. Residues: CASGLNWGHGNQPQHF. The variable domain in full, with the rest retrieved from reference TRBV12-5 and TRBJ1-5, is DARVTQTPRHKVTEMGQEVTMRCQPILGHNTVFWYRQTMMQGLELLAYFRNRAPLDDSGMPKDRFSAEMPDATLATLKIQPSEPRDSAVYFCASGLNWGHGNQPQHFGDGTRLSIL.

The genes are TRBV6-1 and TRBJ2-5; D ambiguous. CDR3 size: 14 residues. The V gene's germline CDR1 is MNHNS and CDR2 SASEGT. V was pared by 5 bases and J by 4 bases, with 14 bases between. The CDR3, as DNA: TGTGCCAGCAGTCCTTTATCATTGGGAGAGACCCAGTACTTC. Residues: CASSPLSLGETQYF.

The chain uses TRBV28 and TRBJ1-4; tentative D call: TRBD1 (5 bases). The CDR3 contains 15 residues. Germline CDR1 MDHEN, CDR2 SYDVKM. V was shortened by 6 bases and J by 8 bases, with 19 bases between the two germline ends. The CDR3 coding sequence is TGTGCCAGCAGCTCCTCCCCAGGGTCCGGGGAAAAACTGTTTTTT. Its translation is CASSSSPGSGEKLFF. Full variable domain (outside the CDR3, taken from reference TRBV28 and TRBJ1-4): DVKVTQSSRYLVKRTGEKVFLECVQDMDHENMFWYRQDPGLGLRLIYFSYDVKMKEKGDIPEGYSVSREKKERFSLILESASTNQTSMYLCASSSSPGSGEKLFFGSGTQLSVL.

In its sample, this clone was seen a few times. The genes are TRBV13 and TRBJ1-1; D gene ambiguous. Germline-derived CDR1 and CDR2 are PRHDT and FYEKMQ (reference sequence). Trimming took off 7 bases at V and 3 bases at J, with 12 bases between the two ends. This CDR3 is 13 amino acids long. DNA of the CDR3: TGTGCCAGCACCAAGAAGGGTTACACTGAAGCTTTCTTT. It codes for CASTKKGYTEAFF.